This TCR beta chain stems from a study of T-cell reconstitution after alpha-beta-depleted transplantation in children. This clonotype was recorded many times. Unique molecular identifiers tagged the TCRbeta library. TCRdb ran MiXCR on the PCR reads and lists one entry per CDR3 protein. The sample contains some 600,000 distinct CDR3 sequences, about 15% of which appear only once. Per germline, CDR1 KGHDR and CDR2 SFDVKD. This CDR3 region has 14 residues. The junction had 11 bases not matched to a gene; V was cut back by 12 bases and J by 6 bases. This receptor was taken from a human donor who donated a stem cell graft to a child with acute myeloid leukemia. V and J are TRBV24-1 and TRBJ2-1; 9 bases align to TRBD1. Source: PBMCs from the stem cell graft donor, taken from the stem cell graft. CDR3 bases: TGTGCCTCCCAAGGACAGGGGAGTGTCAATGAGCAGTTCTTC. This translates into CASQGQGSVNEQFF.